The following is a T cell receptor (beta chain) sequence with its context. These data are taken from a study of T cell changes during pregnancy in multiple sclerosis. The protocol was immunoSEQ multiplex PCR, while the TCRdb copy is restricted to in-frame clones and leaves out a portion. The sample has tens of thousands of clones, around 90% seen once. Germline V gives CDR1 SGHRS, CDR2 YFSETQ. V was clipped by 1 base and J by 2 bases, with 7 bases between them. The CDR3 runs to 13 residues. This specimen consisted of CD4+ T cells from peripheral blood mononuclear cells, obtained after pregnancy. The sequence was collected from a female donor with multiple sclerosis, enrolled in a pregnancy study. The V gene is TRBV5-1, the J gene TRBJ2-7, with D maybe TRBD1 (5 bases). The CDR3 spells CASSLQGTYEQYF. CDR3 DNA sequence: TGCGCCAGCAGCTTGCAGGGCACCTACGAGCAGTACTTC.